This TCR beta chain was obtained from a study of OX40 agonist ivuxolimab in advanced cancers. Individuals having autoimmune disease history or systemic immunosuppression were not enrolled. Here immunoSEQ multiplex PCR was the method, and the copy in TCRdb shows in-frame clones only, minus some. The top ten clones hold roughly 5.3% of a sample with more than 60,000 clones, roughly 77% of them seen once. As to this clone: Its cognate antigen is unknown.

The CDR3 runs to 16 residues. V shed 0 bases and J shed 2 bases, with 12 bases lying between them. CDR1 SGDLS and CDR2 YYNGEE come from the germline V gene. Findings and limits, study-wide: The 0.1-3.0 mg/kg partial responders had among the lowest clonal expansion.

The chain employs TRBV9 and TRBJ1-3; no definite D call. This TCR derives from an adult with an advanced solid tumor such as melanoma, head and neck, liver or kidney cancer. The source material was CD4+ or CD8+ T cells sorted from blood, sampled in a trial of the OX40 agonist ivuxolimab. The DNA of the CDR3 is TGTGCCAGCAGCGTAGAGCCTCAGGTAGCTGGAAACACCATATATTTT. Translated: CASSVEPQVAGNTIYF.